The sequence of this T cell receptor (beta chain) was determined in a study of T cells in Graves' hyperthyroidism and ophthalmopathy. Template material for amplifying TCR beta CDR3 regions consisted of RNA transcripts. A first-round RT-PCR of the TCR CDR3 used the HTBI primer set. TCRdb re-called the multiplex PCR reads with MiXCR, one entry per CDR3 protein. The table lists a few hundred thousand distinct CDR3 sequences, 13% to 15% of them singletons, with 10% to 15% in the top ten. In its sample, this clonotype was seen many times. No antigen is known for it. Whole-study results and caveats: Expanded thyroid clonotypes (above 0.001) were mostly also found in blood.

J gave up 1 base and V 2 bases, and 11 bases lay outside the gene matches. This CDR3 spans 18 amino acids. Patients aged 18 to 65 had newly diagnosed hyperthyroidism lasting under 2 months. Initially, at the first diagnosis of hyperthyroidism and before any ophthalmopathy symptoms, blood was sampled. An approximately 9.8 ml volume of fresh peripheral blood provided the PBMCs. Sequencing was carried out using blood. V and J are TRBV12-3 or TRBV12-4 and TRBJ2-1, with 7 bases matching TRBD2. The TCR was taken from a woman aged 35 to 49 with Graves' hyperthyroidism that later progressed to Graves' ophthalmopathy. CDR3 nucleotide sequence: TGTGCCAGCAGTTTATCCCCCTTGGGAGGGAGGTCCTACAATGAGCAGTTCTTC. Encoded protein: CASSLSPLGGRSYNEQFF.